One sample yielded the 25 T cell receptor beta chains listed below, sequenced in a study of blood T cell repertoires in COVID-19. Assay: immunoSEQ multiplex PCR; the TCRdb copy retains only in-frame clones and omits some. This sample has about 140,000 clones, with approximately 81% found just once. The material sequenced was peripheral blood. These receptors came from a human donor in a cohort sampled during active COVID-19.

The chain joins TRBV6-5 to TRBJ2-7, with 7 positions matching TRBD1. Germline CDR1 and CDR2: MNHEY and SVGAGI. With 7 bases clipped from V and 2 bases from J, the junction kept 5 bases outside the gene matches. This CDR3 is 13 amino acids long. CDR3: CASNRGAPYEQYF. The CDR3 DNA follows: TGTGCCAGCAACAGGGGCGCGCCCTACGAGCAGTACTTC.

The chain is built from TRBV27 and TRBJ2-7; 12 bases are a match to TRBD1. Losses at the gene ends were 4 bases for V and 5 bases for J; bases not matched to a gene: 12. The CDR3 has 17 residues. Germline-derived CDR1 and CDR2 are MNHEY and SMNVEV (reference sequence). The CDR3 nucleotides are TGTGCCAGCAGTTCGGACCATCCGGGACAGGGGGCCCACGAGCAGTACTTC. Translating gives CASSSDHPGQGAHEQYF.

This rearrangement joins TRBV4-2 to TRBJ2-7; possible D gene TRBD1, 6 bases. Trimming removed 1 base at V and 2 bases at J, with 12 bases between. Germline V gene data show CDR1 as LGHNA and CDR2 as YNFKEQ. CDR3 length: 15 residues. The CDR3 sequence is CASSQAQTGTYEQYF. The CDR3 coding sequence is TGTGCCAGCAGCCAAGCTCAGACAGGTACCTACGAGCAGTACTTC.

The rearrangement links TRBV2 to TRBJ1-6, with 9 bases matching TRBD1. This CDR3 is built from 15 residues. The V and J ends lost 5 bases and 10 bases, in that order; junction bases with no gene match: 9. The germline V gene has CDR1 SNHLY and CDR2 FYNNEI. CDR3 nucleotides: TGTGCCAGCAGTATTGAGTACAGGGGGCGATCACCCCTCCACTTT. It yields the protein CASSIEYRGRSPLHF.

V usage is TRBV6-4 and J usage is TRBJ1-1; possibly TRBD1 for D (6 bases). With 0 bases removed from V and 1 base from J, the gap between germline ends came to 12 bases. The CDR3 contains 16 residues. Looked up from germline, CDR1 is MRHNA and CDR2 is SNTAGT. The CDR3 DNA sequence: TGTGCCAGCAGTGACTCGGCAGGGGCTGGGAACACTGAAGCTTTCTTT. Protein product: CASSDSAGAGNTEAFF.

This clone was detected only a few times. The V and J genes are TRBV9 and TRBJ2-3, with 12 bases matching TRBD2. Looked up from germline, CDR1 is SGDLS and CDR2 is YYNGEE. This CDR3 region has 18 residues. The trim removed 3 bases at V and 5 bases at J, leaving 13 bases unmatched. The DNA for the CDR3 is TGTGCCAGCAGCGCCACAACTAGCGGGAGGTACGGGGGAGATACGCAGTATTTT. It codes for CASSATTSGRYGGDTQYF.

In DNA, the CDR3 is TGTGCCAGCAGTCTAGCCGAGCAGTACTTC. Translating it yields CASSLAEQYF. This chain joins TRBV6-2 or TRBV6-3 and TRBJ2-7; a possible D gene is TRBD2 (5 bases). Trimming pared 5 bases from V and 6 bases from J, leaving 5 bases between. The V gene's germline CDR1 is MNHEY and CDR2 SVGEGT. The CDR3 length is 10 residues.

This clone appeared once. V gene TRBV19 combines with J gene TRBJ2-7, with a possible D match to TRBD1 (5 bases). V lost 7 bases and J lost 5, with 18 bases in between. Germline CDR1 reads LNHDA; CDR2 reads SQIVND (reference sequence). The CDR3 is 14 amino acids. This CDR3 reads CASKAPAGQNEQYF. CDR3 coding DNA: TGTGCCAGTAAGGCCCCGGCAGGGCAAAACGAGCAGTACTTC.

The chain joins TRBV6-5 to TRBJ2-7, with D maybe TRBD1 (5 bases). Trimming pared 7 bases from V and 0 bases from J, leaving 16 bases between. This CDR3 has 15 residues. Germline CDR1 MNHEY, CDR2 SVGAGI. The CDR3 reads CASKVGDSPSYEQYF. CDR3 nucleotide sequence: TGTGCCAGCAAAGTGGGCGACAGTCCCTCCTACGAGCAGTACTTC.

This chain uses TRBV21-1 with TRBJ1-1; TRBD1, the D gene given by the table, was not confirmed from the DNA. TRBV21-1 is classified as a pseudogene. The CDR3 runs to 19 residues. This chain's CDR3 is CASSPMGDRESFGNTEAFF. The DNA for the CDR3 is TGTGCCAGCAGCCCTATGGGGGACAGGGAGAGTTTTGGAAACACTGAAGCTTTCTTT.

The chain employs TRBV3-1 (or the pseudogene TRBV3-2) and TRBJ2-7, with 8 bases aligning to TRBD1. Germline-derived CDR1 and CDR2 are LGHDT and YNNKEL (reference sequence). There are 16 residues in the CDR3. V lost 1 base to trimming and J lost 1 base; unmatched junction nucleotides: 6. CDR3 DNA sequence: TGTGCCAGCAGCCAAGTGGGACAGGTGGGATCCTACGAGCAGTACTTC. Encoded protein: CASSQVGQVGSYEQYF.

This sequence joins TRBV3-1 (or the pseudogene TRBV3-2) and TRBJ2-4, with TRBD2 matching over 12 bases. V shed 4 bases and J 0 bases; nucleotides not matched to a gene: 7. Germline V lookup: CDR1 LGHDT, CDR2 YNNKEL (reference sequence). There are 18 residues in the CDR3. The CDR3 bases are TGTGCCAGCAGCCCAGGACTAGCGGGACTGAGAGCCAAAAACATTCAGTACTTC. It translates to CASSPGLAGLRAKNIQYF.

This chain links TRBV4-1 with TRBJ2-2; 9 bases line up with TRBD2. Trimming removed 0 bases from V and 7 bases from J; junction bases left unmatched: 6. There are 16 residues in the CDR3. Germline V gene sequence: CDR1 MGHRA, CDR2 YSYEKL. The CDR3 protein is CASSQDFDSGGGELFF. DNA for the CDR3: TGCGCCAGCAGCCAAGATTTCGATAGCGGGGGCGGGGAGCTGTTTTTT.

V and J are TRBV6-6 and TRBJ1-2; maybe TRBD1 (6 bases). CDR3 length: 14 residues. Germline CDR1 reads MNHNY; CDR2 reads SVGAGI (reference sequence). V dropped 0 bases and J dropped 4 bases, with 9 bases sitting between them. The CDR3 sequence: CASSYSMGAYGYTF. DNA of the CDR3: TGTGCCAGCAGTTACTCGATGGGGGCCTATGGCTACACCTTC.

This clone has just one count. The V and J genes are TRBV5-1 and TRBJ2-1, with TRBD2 matching over 12 bases. V gave up 3 bases and J gave up 7 bases; unmatched junction bases: 8. CDR1 is SGHRS, CDR2 YFSETQ, per germline. This CDR3 is built from 16 residues. CDR3 nucleotides: TGCGCCAGCAGCTACCAACTAGCGGGAGGCCGAAATGAGCAGTTCTTC. Translating it yields CASSYQLAGGRNEQFF.

This clone was seen more than once but under ten times. The genes are TRBV9 and TRBJ1-6; D is unclear. Deletions cut 7 bases from V and 1 base from J, with 6 bases between. Germline V gene data show CDR1 as SGDLS and CDR2 as YYNGEE. The CDR3 consists of 13 residues. CDR3 sequence: CASAESYNSPLHF. Here the CDR3 DNA reads TGTGCCAGCGCGGAGTCCTATAATTCACCCCTCCACTTT.

The J gene is TRBJ2-5, the V gene TRBV7-3, with 11 bases matching TRBD1. This CDR3 is 16 amino acids long. The junction had 9 bases not matched to a gene; V was cut back by 5 bases and J by 4 bases. Germline V lookup: CDR1 SGHTA, CDR2 FQGTGA. The CDR3 region is CASSISGQGARETQYF. The CDR3 nucleotides are TGTGCCAGCAGCATATCAGGACAGGGGGCGCGAGAGACCCAGTACTTC.

The rearrangement joins TRBV27 to TRBJ2-2; 10 bases map to TRBD1. The CDR3 is made up of 15 amino acids. V lost 5 bases, J lost 7 bases, and 7 bases stayed unmatched. CDR1 is MNHEY, CDR2 SMNVEV, per germline (reference sequence). CDR3 sequence (DNA): TGTGCCAGCAGTCCGTGGACAGGGGGTATCGGGGAGCTGTTTTTT. This codes for CASSPWTGGIGELFF.

Only one count was recorded for this clone. DNA of the CDR3: TGTGCCAGTAGTATCCCGGGACTTGGAAACACCATATATTTT. This translates into CASSIPGLGNTIYF. The chain couples TRBV19 to TRBJ1-3, with a tentative D call TRBD1 (5 bases). Per germline, CDR1 LNHDA and CDR2 SQIVND (reference sequence). V was clipped by 3 bases and J by 3 bases, with 9 bases between them. The CDR3 length is 14 residues.

This clone came up a few times. The gene calls are TRBV6-5 and TRBJ2-7; D is undetermined. Germline CDR1 is MNHEY and CDR2 is SVGAGI. Trimming took off 0 bases at V and 3 bases at J, with 12 bases between the two ends. The CDR3 sequence is 15 residues long. DNA for the CDR3: TGTGCCAGCAGTTACTCGATCTCCGGCGGCTACGAGCAGTACTTC. Amino acid sequence: CASSYSISGGYEQYF.

The V call is TRBV27, the J call TRBJ2-7, with 11 bases aligning to TRBD2. Germline V gives CDR1 MNHEY, CDR2 SMNVEV (reference sequence). The CDR3 runs to 16 residues. Trimming took 5 bases from V and 5 from J; bases not matched to a gene: 11. CDR3 amino acids: CASSTPEASGRNEQYF. CDR3 nucleotides: TGTGCCAGCAGTACCCCGGAGGCTAGCGGGAGGAACGAGCAGTACTTC.

This clone was found once. The V and J genes are TRBV24-1 and TRBJ1-4, with D tentatively TRBD1 (6 bases). V lost 6 bases and J lost 5, with 9 bases in between. The CDR3 extends over 13 amino acids. CDR1 KGHDR and CDR2 SFDVKD come from the germline V gene. The CDR3 reads CATSRQGNEKLFF. The CDR3 region has the DNA TGTGCCACCAGTCGGCAGGGGAATGAAAAACTGTTTTTT.

The chain couples TRBV7-2 to TRBJ2-7, with TRBD2 matching over 7 bases. Trimming at V came to 1 base and at J to 6 bases, leaving 9 bases not matched to a gene. Per the germline V gene, CDR1 is SGHTA and CDR2 is FQGNSA. The CDR3 is 15 residues long. CDR3 DNA: TGTGCCAGCAGCTTAGGGCGGGCGGCGGGAGTCGAGCAGTACTTC. Protein sequence: CASSLGRAAGVEQYF. Using reference TRBV7-2 and TRBJ2-7 for the parts outside the CDR3, the full variable domain is GAGVSQSPSNKVTEKGKDVELRCDPISGHTALYWYRQSLGQGLEFLIYFQGNSAPDKSGLPSDRFSAERTGGSVSTLTIQRTQQEDSAVYLCASSLGRAAGVEQYFGPGTRLTVT.

The chain has TRBV19 and TRBJ2-4, with TRBD2 matching 7 bases. The CDR3 runs to 13 residues. The V segment lost 6 bases and the J segment 7 bases; nucleotides outside the gene matches: 6. CDR1 and CDR2 from the germline V gene are LNHDA and SQIVND (reference sequence). CDR3 region: CASRAPGGNIQYF. DNA for the CDR3: TGTGCCAGTAGAGCCCCCGGGGGGAACATTCAGTACTTC.

The chain employs TRBV12-3 or TRBV12-4 and TRBJ2-7; TRBD2 is a possible D gene (6 bases). Between the trimmed V and J ends, which lost 0 bases and 8 bases, there was a span of 11 bases. The CDR3 contains 13 residues. The CDR3 bases are TGTGCCAGCAGTTTAGCTATTGGGGGGAAGCAGTACTTC. Translating gives CASSLAIGGKQYF.